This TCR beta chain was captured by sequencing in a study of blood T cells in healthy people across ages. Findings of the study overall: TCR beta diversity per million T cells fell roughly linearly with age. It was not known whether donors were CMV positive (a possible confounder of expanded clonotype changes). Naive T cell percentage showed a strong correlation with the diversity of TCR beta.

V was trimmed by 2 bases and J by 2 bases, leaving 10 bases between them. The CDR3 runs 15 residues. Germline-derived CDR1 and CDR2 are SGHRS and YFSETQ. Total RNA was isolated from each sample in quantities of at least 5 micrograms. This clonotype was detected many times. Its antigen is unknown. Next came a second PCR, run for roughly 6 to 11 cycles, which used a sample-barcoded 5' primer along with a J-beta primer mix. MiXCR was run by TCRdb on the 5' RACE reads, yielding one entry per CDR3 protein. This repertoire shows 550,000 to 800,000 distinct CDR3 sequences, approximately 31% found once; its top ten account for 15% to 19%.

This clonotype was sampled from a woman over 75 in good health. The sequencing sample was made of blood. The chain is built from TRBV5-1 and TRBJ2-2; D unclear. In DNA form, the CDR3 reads TGCGCCAGCAGCTTCGGTGGACCCAACACCGGGGAGCTGTTTTTT. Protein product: CASSFGGPNTGELFF. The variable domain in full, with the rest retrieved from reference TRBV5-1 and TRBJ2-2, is KAGVTQTPRYLIKTRGQQVTLSCSPISGHRSVSWYQQTPGQGLQFLFEYFSETQRNKGNFPGRFSGRQFSNSRSEMNVSTLELGDSALYLCASSFGGPNTGELFFGEGSRLTVL.